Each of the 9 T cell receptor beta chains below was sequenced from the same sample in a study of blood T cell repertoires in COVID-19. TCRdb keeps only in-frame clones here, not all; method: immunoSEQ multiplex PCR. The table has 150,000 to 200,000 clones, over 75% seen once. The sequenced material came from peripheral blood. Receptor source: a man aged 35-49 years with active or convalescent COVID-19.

CDR3 sequence reads: CAWAHRGGGNEKLFF. The CDR3 DNA reads as TGTGCCTGGGCACACAGGGGCGGTGGTAATGAAAAACTGTTTTTT. V gene TRBV30 combines with J gene TRBJ1-4, with 7 positions matching TRBD1. J was trimmed by 4 bases and V by 5 bases; bases with no gene match: 10. This CDR3 has 15 amino acids. Germline V gene data show CDR1 as GTSNPN and CDR2 as SVGIG (reference sequence). Complete variable domain (other parts from reference TRBV30 and TRBJ1-4): SQTIHQWPATLVQPVGSPLSLECTVEGTSNPNLYWYRQAAGRGLQLLFYSVGIGQISSEVPQNLSASRPQDRQFILSSKKLLLSDSGFYLCAWAHRGGGNEKLFFGSGTQLSVL.

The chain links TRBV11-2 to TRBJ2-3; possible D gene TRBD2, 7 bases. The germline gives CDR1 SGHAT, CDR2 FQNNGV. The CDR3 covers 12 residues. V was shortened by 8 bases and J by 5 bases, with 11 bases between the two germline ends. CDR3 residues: CASGGAGDTQYF. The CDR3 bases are TGTGCCAGCGGGGGGGCAGGAGATACGCAGTATTTT.

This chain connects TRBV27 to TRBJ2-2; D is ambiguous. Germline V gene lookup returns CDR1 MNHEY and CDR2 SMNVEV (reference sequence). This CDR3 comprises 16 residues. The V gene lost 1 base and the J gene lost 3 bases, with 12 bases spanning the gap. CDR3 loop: CASSLLLPPDTGELFF. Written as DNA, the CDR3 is TGTGCCAGCAGTTTATTACTTCCTCCCGACACCGGGGAGCTGTTTTTT.

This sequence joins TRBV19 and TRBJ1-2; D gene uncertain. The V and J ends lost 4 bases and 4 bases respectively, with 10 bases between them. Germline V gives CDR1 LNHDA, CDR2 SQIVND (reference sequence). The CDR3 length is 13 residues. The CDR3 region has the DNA TGTGCCAGTAGTAGGAGGCAGATCTATGGCTACACCTTC. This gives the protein CASSRRQIYGYTF.

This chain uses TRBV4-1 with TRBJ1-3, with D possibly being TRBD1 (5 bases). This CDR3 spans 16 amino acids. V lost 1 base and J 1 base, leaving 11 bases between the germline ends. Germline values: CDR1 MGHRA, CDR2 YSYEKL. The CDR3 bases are TGCGCCAGCAGCCAAGTGGAGGGGCGATCTGGAAACACCATATATTTT. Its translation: CASSQVEGRSGNTIYF.

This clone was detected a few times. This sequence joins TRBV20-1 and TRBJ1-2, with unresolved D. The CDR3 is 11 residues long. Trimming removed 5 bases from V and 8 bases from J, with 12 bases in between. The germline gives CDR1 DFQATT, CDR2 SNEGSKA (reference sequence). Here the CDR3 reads CSAVDFRGYTF. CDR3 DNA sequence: TGCAGTGCTGTGGACTTCCGGGGCTACACCTTC.

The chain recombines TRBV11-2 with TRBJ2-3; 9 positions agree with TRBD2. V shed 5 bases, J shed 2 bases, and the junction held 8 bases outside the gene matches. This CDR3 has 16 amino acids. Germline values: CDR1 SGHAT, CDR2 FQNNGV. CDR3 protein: CASSLGGGGVTDTQYF. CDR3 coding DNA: TGTGCCAGCAGCCTAGGCGGGGGGGGAGTCACAGATACGCAGTATTTT.

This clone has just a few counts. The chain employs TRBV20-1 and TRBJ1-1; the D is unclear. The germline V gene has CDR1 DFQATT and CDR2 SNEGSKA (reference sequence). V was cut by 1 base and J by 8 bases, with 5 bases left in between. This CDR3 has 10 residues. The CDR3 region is CSARVAEAFF. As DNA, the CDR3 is TGCAGTGCTAGAGTTGCGGAAGCTTTCTTT.

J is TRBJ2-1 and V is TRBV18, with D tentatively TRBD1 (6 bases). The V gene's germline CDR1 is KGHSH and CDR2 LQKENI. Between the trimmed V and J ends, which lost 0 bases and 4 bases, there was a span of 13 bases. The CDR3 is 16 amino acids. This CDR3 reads CASSPPGTGNYNEQFF. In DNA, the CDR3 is TGTGCCAGCTCACCACCGGGCACAGGGAATTACAATGAGCAGTTCTTC.